What follows are 23 T cell receptor beta chains derived from one specimen sequenced in a study of T cell responses to AZD1222 COVID-19 vaccine. Data came from immunoSEQ multiplex PCR; TCRdb stores just in-frame clones and leaves some out. The sample holds about 86,000 clones, around 90% seen once. Sequencing was performed on peripheral blood, taken on day 0 of MenACWY control vaccination. Every receptor here comes from an adult in good health.

The CDR3 loop reads CASRGDNYGYTF. The CDR3 nucleotides are TGTGCCAGCAGGGGAGATAACTATGGCTACACCTTC. V gene TRBV7-2 combines with J gene TRBJ1-2; D ambiguous. Germline V gives CDR1 SGHTA, CDR2 FQGNSA. Trimming removed 6 bases at V and 1 base at J, with 6 bases between. The CDR3 is 12 amino acids.

The V and J genes are TRBV30 and TRBJ1-2; D perhaps matches TRBD1 (5 bases). Trimming shortened V by 3 bases and J by 8 bases, and 16 bases separated the two germline ends. The germline V gene has CDR1 GTSNPN and CDR2 SVGIG (reference sequence). The CDR3 totals 13 residues. This chain's CDR3 is CAWRTSGQRGYTF. The CDR3 DNA sequence: TGTGCCTGGAGAACTTCAGGGCAGCGAGGCTACACCTTC.

The J gene is TRBJ1-2, the V gene TRBV6-1, with TRBD1 identical over 10 bases. Per the germline V gene, CDR1 is MNHNS and CDR2 is SASEGT. Trimming cost V 3 bases and J 7 bases; bases outside gene matches: 14. The CDR3 length is 17 residues. The CDR3 is CASSDEVWDRGRRGYTF. The CDR3 DNA reads as TGTGCCAGCAGTGATGAGGTTTGGGACAGGGGAAGACGTGGCTACACCTTC.

The chain uses TRBV7-2 and TRBJ2-7; D perhaps matches TRBD1 (6 bases). The length of the CDR3 is 14 residues. In germline, CDR1 is SGHTA, CDR2 FQGNSA. V lost 5 bases to trimming and J lost 4 bases, with 15 bases between them. DNA for the CDR3: TGTGCCAGCAGCCCGCTGACAGGAGGTTACGAGCAGTACTTC. It specifies CASSPLTGGYEQYF.

The rearrangement joins TRBV7-2 to TRBJ2-5; 11 positions agree with TRBD1. V lost 4 bases and J lost 4; bases outside the gene matches: 5. The CDR3 spans 15 residues. Germline V CDR1 and CDR2: SGHTA, FQGNSA. CDR3 sequence: CASSSGTGGRETQYF. CDR3 sequence (DNA): TGTGCCAGCAGCTCCGGGACAGGGGGGAGAGAGACCCAGTACTTC.

The chain is built from TRBV6-6 and TRBJ1-4; D gene unclear. This CDR3 has 11 residues. In germline, CDR1 is MNHNY, CDR2 SVGAGI (reference sequence). V gave up 3 bases and J gave up 8 bases, with 4 bases separating them. In DNA, the CDR3 is TGTGCCAGCAGTTATAGGGAAAAACTGTTTTTT. Amino acid sequence: CASSYREKLFF.

The gene calls are TRBV28 and TRBJ1-5; D ambiguous. The CDR3 consists of 15 residues. From germline, CDR1 is MDHEN and CDR2 SYDVKM. Trimming shortened V by 5 bases and J by 2 bases, and 13 bases separated the two germline ends. The chain's CDR3 is CASSHRILGNQPQHF. The CDR3 DNA follows: TGTGCCAGCAGTCACCGGATACTTGGCAATCAGCCCCAGCATTTT.

This clone has ten or more counts. The V gene is TRBV11-2, the J gene TRBJ2-7; possible D gene TRBD2, 6 bases. Germline V gene lookup returns CDR1 SGHAT and CDR2 FQNNGV. This CDR3 has 15 residues. V shed 5 bases and J shed 2 bases, with 16 bases lying between them. The CDR3 reads CASSLSGTETYEQYF. CDR3 coding DNA: TGTGCCAGCAGCCTCTCTGGGACTGAGACCTACGAGCAGTACTTC.

The genes are TRBV19 and TRBJ1-1, with D hard to call. Trimming removed 1 base at V and 4 bases at J, with 13 bases between. Per germline, CDR1 LNHDA and CDR2 SQIVND (reference sequence). This CDR3 has 15 amino acids. The CDR3 nucleotides read TGTGCCAGTAGTATAGTGCCCGCGAGTGGCACTGAAGCTTTCTTT. This sequence encodes CASSIVPASGTEAFF. The variable domain in full, with the rest retrieved from reference TRBV19 and TRBJ1-1, is DGGITQSPKYLFRKEGQNVTLSCEQNLNHDAMYWYRQDPGQGLRLIYYSQIVNDFQKGDIAEGYSVSREKKESFPLTVTSAQKNPTAFYLCASSIVPASGTEAFFGQGTRLTVV.

The J gene is TRBJ1-2, the V gene TRBV10-3; 9 bases are shared with TRBD1. The trim removed 3 bases at V and 0 bases at J, leaving 2 bases unmatched. The CDR3 consists of 15 residues. CDR1 and CDR2 (germline): ENHRY, SYGVKD. CDR3 loop: CAISDRDRANYGYTF. For the CDR3, the DNA is TGTGCCATCAGTGATCGGGACAGGGCTAACTATGGCTACACCTTC.

CDR3 in DNA: TGTGCCAGCAGCCCCCCCGGACTAGATACGCAGTATTTT. It specifies CASSPPGLDTQYF. This rearrangement joins TRBV11-2 to TRBJ2-3; the D gene is possibly TRBD2 (5 bases). Germline V lookup: CDR1 SGHAT, CDR2 FQNNGV. The V gene lost 5 bases and the J gene lost 5 bases, with 11 bases spanning the gap. The CDR3 runs to 13 residues.

The CDR3 reads CASSFGTLTTNEKLFF. In nucleotides, the CDR3 is TGCGCCAGCAGCTTCGGGACGCTGACCACTAATGAAAAACTGTTTTTT. The chain couples TRBV5-1 to TRBJ1-4, with D possibly matching TRBD1 (5 bases). The V and J ends lost 2 bases and 2 bases respectively, with 13 bases between them. Per the germline V gene, CDR1 is SGHRS and CDR2 is YFSETQ. This CDR3 is 16 amino acids long. The entire variable domain, with the rest obtained from reference TRBV5-1 and TRBJ1-4, is as follows: KAGVTQTPRYLIKTRGQQVTLSCSPISGHRSVSWYQQTPGQGLQFLFEYFSETQRNKGNFPGRFSGRQFSNSRSEMNVSTLELGDSALYLCASSFGTLTTNEKLFFGSGTQLSVL.

The chain combines TRBV19 with TRBJ1-5; D perhaps matches TRBD1 (5 bases). CDR1 is LNHDA and CDR2 is SQIVND in the germline V gene (reference sequence). There are 14 residues in the CDR3. V was shortened by 4 bases and J by 0 bases, with 7 bases between the two germline ends. CDR3: CASSRDFSNQPQHF. CDR3 bases: TGTGCCAGTAGTAGGGACTTTAGCAATCAGCCCCAGCATTTT.

The genes are TRBV6-4 and TRBJ2-1; D remains unclear. Germline CDR1 and CDR2: MRHNA and SNTAGT. This CDR3 spans 16 amino acids. Trimming took 4 bases from V and 0 from J, leaving 13 bases between them. The CDR3 here is CASSAQGHSSYNEQFF. The CDR3, as DNA: TGTGCCAGCAGTGCCCAAGGTCATTCCTCCTACAATGAGCAGTTCTTC.

The V gene is TRBV6-4, the J gene TRBJ2-7; D possibly corresponds to TRBD1 (5 bases). This CDR3 contains 14 residues. Germline V gives CDR1 MRHNA, CDR2 SNTAGT. The germline V and J ends were trimmed by 9 bases and 3 bases, with 18 bases remaining between them. The chain's CDR3 is CASDRSDKNYEQYF. The CDR3 coding sequence is TGTGCCAGTGATCGCTCGGACAAGAACTACGAGCAGTACTTC.

This chain links TRBV15 with TRBJ2-5, with 8 bases matching TRBD1. Germline V gene data show CDR1 as LNHNV and CDR2 as YYDKDF (reference sequence). Trimming took 0 bases from V and 4 from J; bases not matched to a gene: 7. The CDR3 is 16 amino acids. The CDR3 DNA reads as TGTGCCACCAGCAGAGATCTTCAGGGGGCTGGAGAGACCCAGTACTTC. The encoded protein is CATSRDLQGAGETQYF.

J is TRBJ2-5 and V is TRBV12-5, with a possible D match to TRBD1 (5 bases). The CDR3 consists of 18 residues. CDR1 LGHNT and CDR2 FRNRAP come from the germline V gene. Trimming removed 2 bases at V and 0 bases at J, with 19 bases between. CDR3 residues: CASGLPPYDSLNQETQYF. The DNA for the CDR3 is TGTGCTAGTGGTTTGCCCCCCTATGACAGTCTAAACCAAGAGACCCAGTACTTC.

The J gene is TRBJ1-1, the V gene TRBV5-1, with D maybe TRBD1 (5 bases). The CDR3 runs 14 residues. The germline V and J ends were trimmed by 2 bases and 4 bases, with 12 bases remaining between them. Germline V gene lookup returns CDR1 SGHRS and CDR2 YFSETQ. The CDR3 spells CASSLATEGTEAFF. In DNA, the CDR3 is TGCGCCAGCAGCTTAGCGACAGAGGGCACTGAAGCTTTCTTT.

A single count supports this clone. The chain employs TRBV29-1 and TRBJ1-1, with 7 positions matching TRBD1. The CDR3 loop spans 12 amino acids. Germline CDR1 SQVTM, CDR2 ANQGSEA. Trimming at V came to 7 bases and at J to 0 bases, leaving 2 bases not matched to a gene. DNA for the CDR3: TGCAGCGGACAGGGCATGAACACTGAAGCTTTCTTT. Encoded protein: CSGQGMNTEAFF.

The chain is built from TRBV9 and TRBJ1-2; the D gene is possibly TRBD1 (6 bases). Trimming removed 0 bases from V and 8 bases from J, with 14 bases in between. Germline V CDR1 and CDR2: SGDLS, YYNGEE. CDR3 length: 14 residues. CDR3 amino acids: CASSVEGEYGGYTF. The CDR3 coding sequence is TGTGCCAGCAGCGTAGAGGGGGAGTACGGCGGCTACACCTTC.

The CDR3 DNA is TGCGCCAGCAGCTCTCGACAGACAGATACGCAGTATTTT. As protein: CASSSRQTDTQYF. V and J are TRBV5-1 and TRBJ2-3; perhaps TRBD1 as D (5 bases). V was shortened by 3 bases and J by 3 bases, with 8 bases between the two germline ends. CDR3 length: 13 amino acids. CDR1 is SGHRS and CDR2 is YFSETQ in the germline V gene.

This chain connects TRBV7-2 to TRBJ1-6, with D possibly matching TRBD1 (5 bases). The germline V gene encodes CDR1 SGHTA and CDR2 FQGNSA. Between the trimmed V and J ends, which lost 1 base and 8 bases, there was a span of 9 bases. The CDR3 length is 14 residues. This chain's CDR3 is CASSLERDHSPLHF. CDR3 DNA sequence: TGTGCCAGCAGCTTAGAGAGGGACCATTCACCCCTCCACTTT.

The chain recombines TRBV9 with TRBJ1-3; unclear D gene. Trimming cost V 4 bases and J 4 bases, with 9 bases left between them. Germline V gene sequence: CDR1 SGDLS, CDR2 YYNGEE. The CDR3 loop spans 13 amino acids. CDR3 in DNA: TGTGCCAGCAGCAGGGCCGACGGAAACACCATATATTTT. Translated: CASSRADGNTIYF.